This T cell receptor (beta chain) was identified during a study of early T cells in non-severe SARS-CoV-2 infection (dated by TCRdb to the early 2020s). Context from the whole study: TCR sequencing used bulk RNA from unsorted whole blood, so alpha and beta chains could not be paired.

Preparation of the library involved 5' RACE. TCRdb shows the sequencer as NextSeq 500. The TCR library protocol attached unique molecular identifiers to individual cDNA molecules to correct for sequencing error and PCR bias. Both TCR alpha and beta chains were sequenced, and tight co-correlation was observed between alpha and beta sequence abundances in each sample. The study's own analysis went as follows. Decombinator V4 was used to annotate the V gene, J gene and CDR3 of the TCR sequences. Expanded TCRs were defined as changing significantly between any two time points under a Poisson model with p below 0.0001. TCR abundances were normalised to the total number of TCRs sequenced per sample and were expressed as counts per million. TRAV1-2 paired with TRAJ12, TRAJ20 or TRAJ33 defined MAIT TCRs, while TRAV10 paired with TRAJ18 defined iNKT TCRs. A search of VDJdb, accessed on 1 November 2021, was run for TCRs annotated to CMV, EBV and SARS-CoV-2, with TCRs annotated for multiple antigens excluded. TCRdb passed the public sequencing reads through fastp at Q25 and MiXCR, retaining productive beta sequences. Each record represents a unique CDR3 protein, reported with the most common genes and DNA among its rows. TCRdb's processing, not the authors' own work, is the source of the V and J calls. This sample has tens of thousands of distinct CDR3 sequences in its table, and around 9.9% of those were observed once. Together, the top ten hold 6.4% of the sample.

Taken from the germline V gene, the CDR1 and CDR2 loops are SGHAT and FQNNGV. Taken from cysteine to phenylalanine, the CDR3 has 14 residues. Of the read, only the CDR3 DNA is kept; its 42 bases are in frame from base 1. V is cut by 11 bases and J by 7 bases, and the space between the germline ends is 18 bases. The study was a case-control design nested within a healthcare worker cohort in London, UK, with weekly nasopharyngeal swab PCR tests and blood sampling. Between 23 and 31 March 2020, the week of the UK lockdown, healthcare workers were enrolled and then followed up weekly for as long as 16 weeks. This clonotype was seen a few times. What this receptor recognizes is not known. Base qualities are not at hand, and no much larger clone is one base apart. Summary of the overall study and its limitations: VDJdb matching was skewed toward anti-spike CD8 responses, so virus-specific expansions were likely underestimated and private and CD4 specificities were missed.

The source of this sequence is an adult who was a healthcare worker with PCR-confirmed SARS-CoV-2 infection or an uninfected control (not recorded which). The chain joins TRBV11-2 to TRBJ1-6, with a weak D call of TRBD1 (5 bases match). The sequenced material came from whole blood. CDR3 loop: CAAGMGRENSPLHF. The sequence in DNA is TGTGCCGCCGGGATGGGACGGGAAAATTCACCCCTCCACTTT.